One T cell receptor (beta chain) is described in this entry. These data belong to a study of blood T cell repertoires in COVID-19. The V end was cut by 2 bases, the J end by 6 bases, with 9 bases between. Germline V gene sequence: CDR1 SGHTA, CDR2 FQGTGA. The CDR3 spans 13 residues. As originally analysed: For nucleated cells, counts were estimated from reference gene primer amplification. Measured with immunoSEQ multiplex PCR; TCRdb has only the in-frame clones, and not every one. That table is the source of V, J and clone size, and D and trimming were worked out from the DNA. The sample holds approximately 170,000 clones, about nine tenths seen once.

The J gene is TRBJ2-3, the V gene TRBV7-3; no clear D. The TCR was taken from a man between 60 and 75 years old with acute or convalescent COVID-19. Sequenced: peripheral blood. The CDR3 protein is CASSLAVRDTQYF. In DNA form, the CDR3 reads TGTGCCAGCAGCTTAGCAGTGAGGGATACGCAGTATTTT. The entire variable domain, with the rest obtained from reference TRBV7-3 and TRBJ2-3, is as follows: GAGVSQTPSNKVTEKGKYVELRCDPISGHTALYWYRQSLGQGPEFLIYFQGTGAADDSGLPNDRFFAVRPEGSVSTLKIQRTERGDSAVYLCASSLAVRDTQYFGPGTRLTVL.